This T cell receptor beta chain is from a study of blood T cell repertoires in COVID-19. In the study overall: Sites across the United States, Italy and Spain contributed samples from acute and convalescent COVID-19. T cells, B-cell-depleted T cells, or PBMCs provided the cDNA or gDNA that served as material.

Original analysis: Nucleated cell number was recorded as an estimate derived from reference gene primer amplification. The method was immunoSEQ multiplex PCR; TCRdb's version includes in-frame clones alone and lacks a portion of them. V, J and clone size reflect that table, while D and trimming were determined from the DNA. The profile shows roughly 44,000 clones, 85% to 90% of them singletons. Trimming shortened V by 5 bases and J by 2 bases, and 13 bases separated the two germline ends. The CDR3 is 14 amino acids. Germline V gives CDR1 SNHLY, CDR2 FYNNEI. The chain uses TRBV2 and TRBJ2-7; D uncertain. The clonotype comes from an elderly man with acute or convalescent COVID-19. Sequenced: peripheral blood. This CDR3 reads CASSILYSTYEQYF. The CDR3 DNA reads as TGTGCCAGCAGTATACTATATTCCACCTACGAGCAGTACTTC.